This TCR beta chain was obtained from a study of glioma-infiltrating T cells. This clonotype was counted many times. Its antigen is unknown. Study outcomes and limitations: Non-neoplastic patients had below-expected tissue-blood divergence, while all gliomas exceeded expectation.

Amplification of TCR alpha and beta CDR3 regions from RNA used iRepertoire nested multiplex PCR. Tissue mRNA or PBMC total RNA, 100-400 ng, went into one-step reverse transcription and amplification. From the multiplex PCR reads, TCRdb called clonotypes with MiXCR, one entry per CDR3 protein. This table holds around 120,000 distinct CDR3 sequences, under 25% found once. Sequencing was carried out using glioma tissue, nonneoplastic brain tissue, or PBMCs (not recorded which). The receptor was isolated from a human donor with low-grade glioma or glioblastoma, undergoing nonglioma brain surgery, or in good health (not recorded which).

The CDR3 reads CASLRTSGGNNEQFF. The CDR3 bases are TGTGCCAGTCTTCGGACTAGCGGGGGGAACAATGAGCAGTTCTTC. The chain carries TRBV6-1 and TRBJ2-1; 14 nucleotides match TRBD2. With V trimmed by 9 bases and J by 5 bases, 6 bases remained unmatched. Germline V lookup: CDR1 MNHNS, CDR2 SASEGT. CDR3 size: 15 residues.